These 5 T cell receptor beta chains were all obtained from the same sample, sequenced in a study of shared clonotypes between healthy human individuals (TCRdb year 2020). For the CD8 naive samples, CD45RO-negative cells were positively selected for CCR7, yielding a CD45RA+CCR7+ population from which TemRA cells were excluded. To prepare the library, the immunoSEQ multiplex PCR assay was applied. What TCRdb holds here is the immuneACCESS table cut down to in-frame rearrangements. Part of the clones is not present; checked against another copy, under half of the missing clones reflect an unresolved V gene, and the others are unexplained. In all, the sample holds hundreds of thousands of clones, and 85% to 95% of those were seen once. 0.095% to 0.14% of the sample comes from the top ten. The sequenced sample was naive CD8+ T cells sorted from blood. The cell subset or site label on this specimen signifies: CD45RA+CCR7+. The receptors stem from a woman between 25 and 40 years old in good health.

This clone has just one count. The chain couples TRBV7-3 to TRBJ2-7, with D possibly called TRBD1 or TRBD2 (5 bases each). Per the germline V gene, CDR1 is SGHTA and CDR2 is FQGTGA. V lost 0 bases to trimming and J lost 5 bases, with 14 bases between them. CDR3 length: 15 amino acids. The DNA of the CDR3 is TGTGCCAGCAGCTTAACGGGGACGAAAGGTAACGAGCAGTACTTC. Translating gives CASSLTGTKGNEQYF.

The chain is built from TRBV27 and TRBJ2-7; D remains unclear. Between the trimmed V and J ends, which lost 7 bases and 0 bases, there was a span of 10 bases. In germline, CDR1 is MNHEY, CDR2 SMNVEV (reference sequence). The CDR3 contains 13 residues. DNA of the CDR3: TGTGCCAGCATGGACGTAAACTCCTACGAGCAGTACTTC. This translates into CASMDVNSYEQYF.

The chain couples TRBV7-9 to TRBJ2-3; D perhaps matches TRBD1 (6 bases). From germline, CDR1 is SEHNR and CDR2 FQNEAQ (reference sequence). CDR3 length: 16 amino acids. Trimming took 2 bases from V and 2 from J, leaving 14 bases between them. CDR3 bases: TGTGCCAGCAGCTTATATAGTGGACAGATCACAGATACGCAGTATTTT. It is translated as CASSLYSGQITDTQYF. The full variable domain, with the rest looked up from reference TRBV7-9 and TRBJ2-3, is DTGVSQNPRHKITKRGQNVTFRCDPISEHNRLYWYRQTLGQGPEFLTYFQNEAQLEKSRLLSDRFSAERPKGSFSTLEIQRTEQGDSAMYLCASSLYSGQITDTQYFGPGTRLTVL.

This chain connects TRBV5-1 to TRBJ2-1, with D unresolved. This CDR3 has 12 amino acids. Trimming stripped 4 bases from V and 5 bases from J, with 7 bases between. Germline CDR1 reads SGHRS; CDR2 reads YFSETQ. DNA of the CDR3: TGCGCCAGCAGCCCAGACGACAATGAGCAGTTCTTC. Amino acids: CASSPDDNEQFF. Full variable domain (rest looked up from reference TRBV5-1 and TRBJ2-1): KAGVTQTPRYLIKTRGQQVTLSCSPISGHRSVSWYQQTPGQGLQFLFEYFSETQRNKGNFPGRFSGRQFSNSRSEMNVSTLELGDSALYLCASSPDDNEQFFGPGTRLTVL.

The rearrangement joins TRBV6-5 to TRBJ2-3, with 10 bases that match TRBD2. Trimming removed 6 bases from V and 6 bases from J; junction bases left unmatched: 9. Germline V gene data show CDR1 as MNHEY and CDR2 as SVGAGI. This CDR3 has 15 amino acids. The CDR3 nucleotides are TGTGCCAGCAGCCCTCTAGCGGGAGAGGGGGATACGCAGTATTTT. Amino acids: CASSPLAGEGDTQYF.